This TCR beta chain was sequenced for a study of cytomegalovirus exposure and HLA in healthy donors. Study-level findings and limits: Reported results showed that the classifier diagnosed cytomegalovirus status with high specificity and sensitivity. TCR beta chain V- and J-gene trimming was linked, in a later analysis, to a missense variant in DCLRE1C. Researchers reported in a later analysis that common viral pathogens appeared linked to several top clusters. The listing of some 170 TCR beta chains classed them as cytomegalovirus-associated.

Use of 60 Vbeta and 13 Jbeta primers characterized the PCR. Sequencing was performed with immunoSEQ multiplex PCR; in TCRdb, only in-frame clones are kept and a portion is missing. The data contain around 140,000 clones, approximately 63% of them singletons. As concerns this clone: The target antigen is unknown.

The clonotype comes from a woman in her sixties or seventies in good health and CMV-seropositive. Material: PBMCs.

CDR3 DNA: TGTGCCAGCAGCTTAACGGGCAGAGACACTGAAGCTTTCTTT. It translates to CASSLTGRDTEAFF. This rearrangement joins TRBV7-3 to TRBJ1-1; D call uncertain. Germline V gives CDR1 SGHTA, CDR2 FQGTGA. The CDR3 has 14 residues. Trimming took 0 bases from V and 3 from J, leaving 8 bases between them.